The present entry profiles one T cell receptor (beta chain) with its context. V dropped 7 bases and J dropped 10 bases, with 23 bases sitting between them. The CDR3 has 16 amino acids. The germline V gene has CDR1 MDHEN and CDR2 SYDVKM. The entry originates in a study of blood T cell repertoires in COVID-19. Study overall: Samples of COVID-19 (acute and convalescent) were obtained from the United States, Italy and Spain. In each case, the material was cDNA or gDNA derived from T cells, B-cell-depleted T cells, or PBMCs.

As handled by the study authors: Amplification of reference gene primers provided the estimated nucleated cell counts. Clones were read by immunoSEQ multiplex PCR, and TCRdb kept only the in-frame ones, dropping some. D and trimming were read from the DNA, whereas the V and J calls and clone size are those reported in that table. The sample yields over 120,000 clones, approximately 84% seen once. The receptor's source is a woman aged 55-70 years with acute or convalescent COVID-19. The V and J genes are TRBV28 and TRBJ1-6; D not certain. Source material: peripheral blood. The CDR3 loop is CASTLRFSRGGSPLHF. CDR3 DNA: TGTGCCAGCACCCTCAGATTTAGCCGTGGTGGATCACCCCTCCACTTT. The full variable domain, in which reference TRBV28 and TRBJ1-6 provide the parts outside the CDR3, is DVKVTQSSRYLVKRTGEKVFLECVQDMDHENMFWYRQDPGLGLRLIYFSYDVKMKEKGDIPEGYSVSREKKERFSLILESASTNQTSMYLCASTLRFSRGGSPLHFGNGTRLTVT.